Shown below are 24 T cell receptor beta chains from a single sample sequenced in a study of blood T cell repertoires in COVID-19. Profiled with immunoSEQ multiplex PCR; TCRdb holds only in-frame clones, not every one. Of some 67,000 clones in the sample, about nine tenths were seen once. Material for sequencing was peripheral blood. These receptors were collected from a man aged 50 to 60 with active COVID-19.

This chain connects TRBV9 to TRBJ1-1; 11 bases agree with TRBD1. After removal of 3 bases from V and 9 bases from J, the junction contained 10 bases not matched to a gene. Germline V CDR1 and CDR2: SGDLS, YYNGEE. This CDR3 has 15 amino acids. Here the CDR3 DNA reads TGTGCCAGCAGCGCCTCTCCCGGACAGGGGGCGAAAGCTTTCTTT. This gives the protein CASSASPGQGAKAFF. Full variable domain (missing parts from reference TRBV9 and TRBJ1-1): DSGVTQTPKHLITATGQRVTLRCSPRSGDLSVYWYQQSLDQGLQFLIQYYNGEERAKGNILERFSAQQFPDLHSELNLSSLELGDSALYFCASSASPGQGAKAFFGQGTRLTVV.

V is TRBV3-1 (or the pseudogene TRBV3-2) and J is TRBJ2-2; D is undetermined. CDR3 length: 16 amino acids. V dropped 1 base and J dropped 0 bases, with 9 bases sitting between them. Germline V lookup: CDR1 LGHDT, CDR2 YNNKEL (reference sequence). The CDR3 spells CASSQGFPTNTGELFF. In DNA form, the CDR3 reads TGTGCCAGCAGCCAAGGTTTCCCCACGAACACCGGGGAGCTGTTTTTT.

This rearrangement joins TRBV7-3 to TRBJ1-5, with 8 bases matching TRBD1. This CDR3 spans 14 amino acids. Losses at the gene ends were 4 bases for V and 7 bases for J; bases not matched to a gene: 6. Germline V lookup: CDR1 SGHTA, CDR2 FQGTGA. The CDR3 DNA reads TGTGCCAGCAGCTCGGACAGGGAAGGACAGCCCCAGCATTTT. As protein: CASSSDREGQPQHF.

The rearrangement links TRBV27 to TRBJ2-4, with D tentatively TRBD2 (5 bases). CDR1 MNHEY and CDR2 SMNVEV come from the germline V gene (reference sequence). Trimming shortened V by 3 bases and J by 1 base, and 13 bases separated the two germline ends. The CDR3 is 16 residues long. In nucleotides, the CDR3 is TGTGCCAGCAGTTTTTCCGAGAGGGCGGCCAAAAACATTCAGTACTTC. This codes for CASSFSERAAKNIQYF.

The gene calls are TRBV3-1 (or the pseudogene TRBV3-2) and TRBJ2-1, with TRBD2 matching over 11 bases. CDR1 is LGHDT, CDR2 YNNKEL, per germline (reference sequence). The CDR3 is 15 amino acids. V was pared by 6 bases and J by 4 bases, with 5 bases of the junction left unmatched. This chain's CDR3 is CASRAGTSGYNEQFF. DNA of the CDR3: TGTGCCAGCAGGGCCGGGACTAGCGGTTACAATGAGCAGTTCTTC.

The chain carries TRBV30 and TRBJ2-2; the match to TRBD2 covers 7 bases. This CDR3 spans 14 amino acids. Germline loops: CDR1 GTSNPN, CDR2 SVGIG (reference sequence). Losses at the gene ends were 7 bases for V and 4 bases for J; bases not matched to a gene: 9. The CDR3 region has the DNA TGTGCCTTACGACTAGCCGTGACCACCGGGGAGCTGTTTTTT. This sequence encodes CALRLAVTTGELFF.

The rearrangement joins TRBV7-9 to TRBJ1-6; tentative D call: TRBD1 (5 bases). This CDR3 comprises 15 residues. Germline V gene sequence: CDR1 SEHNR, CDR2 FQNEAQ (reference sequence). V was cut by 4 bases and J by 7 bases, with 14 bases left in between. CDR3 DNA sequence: TGTGCCAGCAGCTCGGCCGGGGGGTTCAATTCACCCCTCCACTTT. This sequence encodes CASSSAGGFNSPLHF.

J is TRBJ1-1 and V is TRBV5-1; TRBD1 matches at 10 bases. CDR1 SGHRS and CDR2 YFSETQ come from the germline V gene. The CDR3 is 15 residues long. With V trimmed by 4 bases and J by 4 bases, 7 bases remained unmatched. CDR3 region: CASSRETGGPTEAFF. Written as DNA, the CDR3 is TGCGCCAGCAGCAGGGAGACAGGGGGCCCCACTGAAGCTTTCTTT.

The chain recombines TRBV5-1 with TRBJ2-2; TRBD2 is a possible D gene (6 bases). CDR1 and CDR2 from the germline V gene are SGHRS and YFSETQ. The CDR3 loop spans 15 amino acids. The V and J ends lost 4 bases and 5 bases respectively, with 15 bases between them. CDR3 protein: CASSEKVGRTGELFF. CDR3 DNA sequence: TGCGCCAGCAGCGAGAAGGTCGGGAGAACCGGGGAGCTGTTTTTT. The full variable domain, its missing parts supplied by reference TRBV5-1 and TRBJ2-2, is KAGVTQTPRYLIKTRGQQVTLSCSPISGHRSVSWYQQTPGQGLQFLFEYFSETQRNKGNFPGRFSGRQFSNSRSEMNVSTLELGDSALYLCASSEKVGRTGELFFGEGSRLTVL.

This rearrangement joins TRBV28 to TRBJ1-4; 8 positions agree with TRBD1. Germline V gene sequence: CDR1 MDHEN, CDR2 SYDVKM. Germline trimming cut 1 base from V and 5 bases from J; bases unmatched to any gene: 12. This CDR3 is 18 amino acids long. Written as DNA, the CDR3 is TGTGCCAGCAGTTTATTAGGCAGGGGGCTTATCAGCAATGAAAAACTGTTTTTT. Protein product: CASSLLGRGLISNEKLFF.

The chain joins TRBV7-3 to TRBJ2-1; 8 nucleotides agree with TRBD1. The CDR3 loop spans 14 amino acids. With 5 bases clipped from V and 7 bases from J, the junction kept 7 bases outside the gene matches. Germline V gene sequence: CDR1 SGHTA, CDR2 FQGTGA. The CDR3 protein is CASSPRQGRNEQFF. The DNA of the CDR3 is TGTGCCAGCAGCCCTCGACAGGGGAGGAATGAGCAGTTCTTC.

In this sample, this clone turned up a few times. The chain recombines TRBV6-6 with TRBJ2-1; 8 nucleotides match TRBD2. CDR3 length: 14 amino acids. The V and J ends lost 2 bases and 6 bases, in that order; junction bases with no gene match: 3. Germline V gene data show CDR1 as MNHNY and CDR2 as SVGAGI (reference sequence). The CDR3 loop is CASSYMGLGNEQFF. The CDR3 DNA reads TGTGCCAGCAGTTACATGGGACTAGGCAATGAGCAGTTCTTC.

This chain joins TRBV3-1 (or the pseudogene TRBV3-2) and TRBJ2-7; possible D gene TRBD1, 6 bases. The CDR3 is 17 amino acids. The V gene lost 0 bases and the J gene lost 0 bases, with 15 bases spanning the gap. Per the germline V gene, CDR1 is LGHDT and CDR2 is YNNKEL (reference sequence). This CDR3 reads CASSQDLGTPLSYEQYF. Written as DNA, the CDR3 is TGTGCCAGCAGCCAAGATCTGGGGACACCTCTCTCCTACGAGCAGTACTTC.

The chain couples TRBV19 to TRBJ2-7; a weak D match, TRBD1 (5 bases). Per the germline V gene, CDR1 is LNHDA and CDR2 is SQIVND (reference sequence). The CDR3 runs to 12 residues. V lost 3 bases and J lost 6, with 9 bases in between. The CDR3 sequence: CASSISRGEQYF. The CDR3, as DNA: TGTGCCAGTAGTATCTCTAGGGGCGAGCAGTACTTC.

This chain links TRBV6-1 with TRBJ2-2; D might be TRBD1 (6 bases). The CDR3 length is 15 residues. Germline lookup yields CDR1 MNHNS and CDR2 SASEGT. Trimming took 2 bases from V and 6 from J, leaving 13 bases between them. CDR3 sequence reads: CASSELQGKAGELFF. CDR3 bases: TGTGCCAGCAGTGAACTCCAGGGGAAGGCCGGGGAGCTGTTTTTT.

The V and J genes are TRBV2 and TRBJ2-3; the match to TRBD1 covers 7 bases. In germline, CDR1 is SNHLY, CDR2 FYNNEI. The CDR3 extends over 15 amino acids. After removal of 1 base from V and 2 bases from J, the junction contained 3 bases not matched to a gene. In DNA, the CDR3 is TGTGCCAGCAGTGAAGGGGACAGCCCCACAGATACGCAGTATTTT. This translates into CASSEGDSPTDTQYF.

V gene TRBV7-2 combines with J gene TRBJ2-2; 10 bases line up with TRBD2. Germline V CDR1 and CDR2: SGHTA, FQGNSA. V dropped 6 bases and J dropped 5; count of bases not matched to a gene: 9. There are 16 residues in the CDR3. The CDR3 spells CASRLPSGSRTGELFF. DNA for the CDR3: TGTGCCAGCAGACTCCCTAGCGGGAGTCGGACCGGGGAGCTGTTTTTT.

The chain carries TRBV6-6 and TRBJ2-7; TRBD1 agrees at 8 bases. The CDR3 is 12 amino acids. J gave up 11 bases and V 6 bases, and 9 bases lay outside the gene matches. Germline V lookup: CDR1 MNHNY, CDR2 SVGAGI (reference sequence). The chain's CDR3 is CASSRGTGSKYF. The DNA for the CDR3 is TGTGCCAGCAGCCGCGGGACAGGCAGCAAGTACTTC.

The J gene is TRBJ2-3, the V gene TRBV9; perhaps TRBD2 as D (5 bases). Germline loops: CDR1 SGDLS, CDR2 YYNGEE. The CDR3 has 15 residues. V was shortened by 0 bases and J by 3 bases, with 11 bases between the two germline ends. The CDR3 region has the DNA TGTGCCAGCAGCGTAGTCGGGGATGGGACAGATACGCAGTATTTT. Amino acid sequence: CASSVVGDGTDTQYF.

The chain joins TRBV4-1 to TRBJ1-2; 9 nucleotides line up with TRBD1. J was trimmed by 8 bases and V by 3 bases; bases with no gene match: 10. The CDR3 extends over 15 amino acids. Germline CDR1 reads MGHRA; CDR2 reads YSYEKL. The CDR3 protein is CASSHVTGGGLGYTF. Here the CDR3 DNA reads TGCGCCAGCAGCCATGTTACAGGGGGCGGCTTGGGCTACACCTTC.

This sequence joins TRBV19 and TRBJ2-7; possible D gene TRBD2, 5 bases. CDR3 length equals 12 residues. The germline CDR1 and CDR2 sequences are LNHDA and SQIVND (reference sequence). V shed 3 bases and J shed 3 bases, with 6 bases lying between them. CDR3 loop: CASSMGDYEQYF. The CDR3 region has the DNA TGTGCCAGTAGTATGGGAGACTACGAGCAGTACTTC.

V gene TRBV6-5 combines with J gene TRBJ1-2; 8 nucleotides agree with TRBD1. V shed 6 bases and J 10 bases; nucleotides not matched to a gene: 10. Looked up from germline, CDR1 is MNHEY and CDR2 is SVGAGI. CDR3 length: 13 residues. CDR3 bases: TGTGCCAGCAGATCGACAGGGGCGTTTCCCTACACCTTC. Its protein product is CASRSTGAFPYTF.

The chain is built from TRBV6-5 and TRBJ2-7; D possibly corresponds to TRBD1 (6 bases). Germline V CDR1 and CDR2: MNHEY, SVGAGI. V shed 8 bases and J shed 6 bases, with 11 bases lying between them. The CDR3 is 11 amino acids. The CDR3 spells CASGTGPEQYF. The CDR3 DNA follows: TGTGCCAGCGGAACAGGGCCCGAGCAGTACTTC.

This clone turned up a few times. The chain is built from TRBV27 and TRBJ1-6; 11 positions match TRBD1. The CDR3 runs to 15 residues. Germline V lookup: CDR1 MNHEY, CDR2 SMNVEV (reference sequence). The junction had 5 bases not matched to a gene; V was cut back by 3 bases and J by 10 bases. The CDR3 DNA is TGTGCCAGCAGTTTTCGTGGACAGGGGGCCTCACCCCTCCACTTT. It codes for CASSFRGQGASPLHF.